These 26 T cell receptor beta chains were all obtained from the same sample, sequenced in a study of patients and donors after allogeneic stem cell transplantation. TCRdb analysed the RT-PCR reads with MiXCR anew, one entry per CDR3 protein. Of 70,000 or so distinct CDR3 sequences in the sample, less than 30% are singletons; the top ten hold roughly 29%. The sample taken for sequencing was blood, either unsorted or a sorted T cell fraction (not recorded which). These receptors were taken from a human donor who was either an allogeneic HSCT recipient or a stem cell or donor lymphocyte infusion donor (not recorded which). It is not recorded whose cells these are; they may come from a transplant donor.

By share of the sample, this clonotype is large. The chain is built from TRBV27 and TRBJ1-6; 8 bases fit TRBD1. This CDR3 contains 18 residues. Trimming at V came to 3 bases and at J to 0 bases, leaving 7 bases not matched to a gene. Looked up from germline, CDR1 is MNHEY and CDR2 is SMNVEV (reference sequence). The CDR3 reads CASSLGQAQSSYNSPLHF. Here the CDR3 DNA reads TGTGCCAGCAGTTTGGGACAGGCCCAAAGCTCCTATAATTCACCCCTCCACTTT.

This clonotype was recorded many times. The CDR3 nucleotides read TGTGCCATCAGTGAGACGGAAGATGGCTACACCTTC. Protein: CAISETEDGYTF. The J gene is TRBJ1-2, the V gene TRBV10-3; D remains unclear. Per germline, CDR1 ENHRY and CDR2 SYGVKD. V lost 2 bases and J 6 bases, leaving 7 bases between the germline ends. This CDR3 region has 12 residues.

A few counts support this clonotype. The chain employs TRBV6-1 and TRBJ2-1, with unresolved D. The length of the CDR3 is 14 residues. Germline CDR1 is MNHNS and CDR2 is SASEGT. The V end lost 2 bases, the J end lost 4 bases, and 9 bases lay between the germline ends. CDR3 coding DNA: TGTGCCAGCAGTGAACGAAAGGTGTACAATGAGCAGTTCTTC. Protein: CASSERKVYNEQFF.

Only a few counts were recorded for this clonotype. The V gene is TRBV7-2, the J gene TRBJ1-4, with D maybe TRBD1 (6 bases). The germline CDR1 and CDR2 sequences are SGHTA and FQGNSA. The germline V and J ends were trimmed by 4 bases and 4 bases, with 10 bases remaining between them. CDR3 length equals 14 residues. The CDR3 nucleotides read TGTGCCAGCAGCTCACAGGGTTTTAATGAAAAACTGTTTTTT. Encoded protein: CASSSQGFNEKLFF.

This clonotype was counted once. V gene TRBV5-4 combines with J gene TRBJ2-2; weak D call: TRBD2 (7 bases). The CDR3 is made up of 15 amino acids. CDR1 SGHNT and CDR2 YYREEE come from the germline V gene (reference sequence). Trimming took 1 base from V and 5 from J, leaving 12 bases between them. The CDR3 is CASSLWGGPTGELFF. DNA for the CDR3: TGTGCCAGCAGCTTGTGGGGGGGGCCGACCGGGGAGCTGTTTTTT.

The chain joins TRBV4-2 to TRBJ2-7; 9 nucleotides align to TRBD2. The CDR3 sequence is 15 residues long. The V segment lost 3 bases and the J segment 5 bases; nucleotides outside the gene matches: 8. Germline-derived CDR1 and CDR2 are LGHNA and YNFKEQ. DNA for the CDR3: TGTGCCAGCAGCCACCCCGGGACTAGCAGCCACGAGCAGTACTTC. As protein: CASSHPGTSSHEQYF.

There are a few counts of this clonotype. A read error is possible here, since a much larger clone lies one base away. The rearrangement links TRBV12-3 or TRBV12-4 to TRBJ2-7; TRBD1 is a possible D gene (6 bases). The CDR3 totals 13 residues. Trimming removed 4 bases from V and 1 base from J, with 8 bases in between. The CDR3 sequence: CASSSDSSYEQYF. In nucleotides, the CDR3 is TGTGCCAGCAGTTCGGACAGTTCCTACGAGCAGTACTTC.

Only a few counts were recorded for this clonotype. V usage is TRBV20-1 and J usage is TRBJ1-5; D call uncertain. The CDR3 has 14 residues. The V end was cut by 1 base, the J end by 6 bases, with 13 bases between. Germline lookup yields CDR1 DFQATT and CDR2 SNEGSKA (reference sequence). CDR3 protein: CSARAIGPGQPQHF. The CDR3 DNA reads TGCAGTGCTAGAGCTATAGGGCCGGGTCAGCCCCAGCATTTT.

This clonotype came up a few times. The chain has TRBV29-1 and TRBJ2-3; 9 bases map to TRBD2. Trimming removed 4 bases from V and 6 bases from J; junction bases left unmatched: 8. There are 14 residues in the CDR3. Per germline, CDR1 SQVTM and CDR2 ANQGSEA. DNA of the CDR3: TGCAGCGTTGCCAGGCTAGCGGGAAGGGATACGCAGTATTTT. As protein: CSVARLAGRDTQYF.

This clonotype was seen only a few times. The CDR3 protein is CASSEVRDTEAFF. Here the CDR3 DNA reads TGTGCCAGCAGTGAAGTCCGGGACACTGAAGCTTTCTTT. The gene calls are TRBV2 and TRBJ1-1; no firm D call. Germline CDR1 SNHLY, CDR2 FYNNEI. The CDR3 is 13 amino acids. Trimming cost V 1 base and J 3 bases, with 6 bases left between them. The full variable domain, in which reference TRBV2 and TRBJ1-1 provide the parts outside the CDR3, is EPEVTQTPSHQVTQMGQEVILRCVPISNHLYFYWYRQILGQKVEFLVSFYNNEISEKSEIFDDQFSVERPDGSNFTLKIRSTKLEDSAMYFCASSEVRDTEAFFGQGTRLTVV.

This clonotype came up many times. This chain uses TRBV4-1 with TRBJ2-1, with D maybe TRBD1 (6 bases). V lost 6 bases to trimming and J lost 1 base, with 16 bases between them. The CDR3 contains 16 residues. Germline V gene data show CDR1 as MGHRA and CDR2 as YSYEKL. CDR3 coding DNA: TGCGCCAGCAGGGACCAGGGGAAGTCGTCCTACAATGAGCAGTTCTTC. This sequence encodes CASRDQGKSSYNEQFF.

The chain is built from TRBV5-1 and TRBJ2-5; TRBD1 matches 7 bases. CDR1 and CDR2 (germline): SGHRS, YFSETQ. V shed 4 bases, J shed 0 bases, and the junction held 9 bases outside the gene matches. The CDR3 has 16 residues. CDR3 bases: TGCGCCAGCAGCACTTGGGGACAGTGGTACCAAGAGACCCAGTACTTC. Amino acids: CASSTWGQWYQETQYF.

The chain has TRBV19 and TRBJ1-1; no definite D call. The CDR3 is made up of 14 amino acids. Germline V gene sequence: CDR1 LNHDA, CDR2 SQIVND (reference sequence). Trimming shortened V by 7 bases and J by 2 bases, and 14 bases separated the two germline ends. This CDR3 is CASTYRGSNTEAFF. CDR3 nucleotide sequence: TGTGCCAGTACTTATAGAGGCAGTAACACTGAAGCTTTCTTT.

There are a few counts of this clonotype. The chain uses TRBV5-6 and TRBJ1-2; D is perhaps TRBD1 (6 bases). Germline assignment: CDR1 SGHDT and CDR2 YYEEEE. V was clipped by 4 bases and J by 4 bases, with 20 bases between them. The CDR3 is 16 amino acids. CDR3 DNA sequence: TGTGCCAGCAGCGCAACCGGGACACTGACTTTCTATGGCTACACCTTC. Translating gives CASSATGTLTFYGYTF.

The chain employs TRBV9 and TRBJ2-3; the D gene is possibly TRBD2 (5 bases). Germline assignment: CDR1 SGDLS and CDR2 YYNGEE. This CDR3 is built from 12 residues. Trimming shortened V by 5 bases and J by 6 bases, and 10 bases separated the two germline ends. CDR3 sequence reads: CASRGVGDTQYF. The CDR3 DNA reads TGTGCCAGCAGGGGAGTGGGGGATACGCAGTATTTT.

This clonotype came up a few times. This chain joins TRBV7-6 and TRBJ1-1, with 7 bases aligning to TRBD1. Germline trimming cut 5 bases from V and 2 bases from J; bases unmatched to any gene: 8. Germline CDR1 and CDR2: SGHVS and FNYEAQ. The CDR3 contains 15 residues. The CDR3 DNA is TGTGCCAGCAGCCTACGACAGGGAACAAACACTGAAGCTTTCTTT. Translation gives CASSLRQGTNTEAFF.

A note on this clonotype: An end of the junction differs from the germline gene, which may be a read error. As DNA, the CDR3 is TGCAGCGTTGTTGCGGATACAGTATTCTACGAGCGGTACTTC. This translates into CSVVADTVFYERYF. The rearrangement links TRBV29-1 to TRBJ2-7; no reliable D call. Per the germline V gene, CDR1 is SQVTM and CDR2 is ANQGSEA. The CDR3 contains 14 residues.

This clonotype was seen only a few times. The chain employs TRBV12-3 or TRBV12-4 and TRBJ2-1; a possible D gene is TRBD2 (5 bases). Trimming shortened V by 6 bases and J by 6 bases, and 21 bases separated the two germline ends. The CDR3 covers 16 residues. CDR3 residues: CASSPPRSGGINEQFF. CDR3 DNA: TGTGCCAGCAGCCCTCCGAGGAGCGGAGGAATCAATGAGCAGTTCTTC.

This clonotype was counted at least ten times. This chain uses TRBV4-2 with TRBJ1-3; D is undetermined. CDR1 LGHNA and CDR2 YNFKEQ come from the germline V gene. Trimming shortened V by 1 base and J by 0 bases, and 7 bases separated the two germline ends. This CDR3 is 15 amino acids long. CDR3 bases: TGTGCCAGCAGCCAAGCCTCCTCCTCTGGAAACACCATATATTTT. Its protein is CASSQASSSGNTIYF.

V gene TRBV5-1 combines with J gene TRBJ2-5; D unclear. The ends were cut back, 4 bases at V and 0 bases at J, with 10 bases in the middle. The CDR3 has 14 amino acids. Germline V gene sequence: CDR1 SGHRS, CDR2 YFSETQ. In nucleotides, the CDR3 is TGCGCCAGCAGCCCGGGCCCGTACCAAGAGACCCAGTACTTC. Protein product: CASSPGPYQETQYF. Full variable domain (outside the CDR3, taken from reference TRBV5-1 and TRBJ2-5): KAGVTQTPRYLIKTRGQQVTLSCSPISGHRSVSWYQQTPGQGLQFLFEYFSETQRNKGNFPGRFSGRQFSNSRSEMNVSTLELGDSALYLCASSPGPYQETQYFGPGTRLLVL.

V and J are TRBV5-1 and TRBJ1-1; tentative D call: TRBD1 (6 bases). V lost 2 bases and J lost 2, with 22 bases in between. CDR3 length equals 18 residues. The V gene's germline CDR1 is SGHRS and CDR2 YFSETQ. The chain's CDR3 is CASSFRKLRGGGNTEAFF. CDR3 in DNA: TGCGCCAGCAGCTTTCGAAAATTAAGGGGAGGGGGAAACACTGAAGCTTTCTTT.

This clonotype occurred a few times. The rearrangement joins TRBV3-1 to TRBJ1-1; D is undetermined. V lost 0 bases and J 3 bases, leaving 8 bases between the germline ends. Germline assignment: CDR1 LGHDT and CDR2 YNNKEL (reference sequence). CDR3 length: 14 residues. CDR3 sequence reads: CASSQDPGDTEAFF. In DNA, the CDR3 is TGTGCCAGCAGCCAAGACCCTGGAGACACTGAAGCTTTCTTT.

The chain recombines TRBV4-3 with TRBJ1-2, with TRBD1 matching over 8 bases. The CDR3 extends over 15 amino acids. V shed 0 bases, J shed 7 bases, and the junction held 7 bases outside the gene matches. From germline, CDR1 is LGHNA and CDR2 YSLEER. Here the CDR3 reads CASSQDEQGGTGYTF. CDR3 sequence (DNA): TGCGCCAGCAGCCAAGATGAACAGGGGGGTACTGGCTACACCTTC.

V usage is TRBV27 and J usage is TRBJ1-5; 7 nucleotides align to TRBD1. CDR1 and CDR2 from the germline V gene are MNHEY and SMNVEV (reference sequence). Germline trimming cut 4 bases from V and 6 bases from J; bases unmatched to any gene: 6. This CDR3 comprises 14 residues. CDR3 protein: CASSSTGLGQPQHF. CDR3 nucleotides: TGTGCCAGCAGTTCGACAGGGCTAGGTCAGCCCCAGCATTTT.

The chain joins TRBV5-1 to TRBJ2-1; D is perhaps TRBD1 or TRBD2 (5 bases each). The germline V gene has CDR1 SGHRS and CDR2 YFSETQ. V lost 6 bases, J lost 0 bases, and 13 bases lay in between. This CDR3 spans 15 amino acids. CDR3 amino acids: CASIPGPNSYNEQFF. The CDR3, as DNA: TGCGCCAGCATACCGGGACCGAACTCCTACAATGAGCAGTTCTTC. Full variable domain (outside the CDR3, taken from reference TRBV5-1 and TRBJ2-1): KAGVTQTPRYLIKTRGQQVTLSCSPISGHRSVSWYQQTPGQGLQFLFEYFSETQRNKGNFPGRFSGRQFSNSRSEMNVSTLELGDSALYLCASIPGPNSYNEQFFGPGTRLTVL.

In this sample, this clonotype turned up a few times. J is TRBJ1-1 and V is TRBV15, with D perhaps matching TRBD1 (5 bases). V dropped 5 bases and J dropped 4 bases, with 11 bases sitting between them. This CDR3 has 13 amino acids. Germline values: CDR1 LNHNV, CDR2 YYDKDF (reference sequence). The CDR3 loop reads CATSPGRGTEAFF. The CDR3, as DNA: TGTGCCACCAGCCCAGGGCGAGGCACTGAAGCTTTCTTT.